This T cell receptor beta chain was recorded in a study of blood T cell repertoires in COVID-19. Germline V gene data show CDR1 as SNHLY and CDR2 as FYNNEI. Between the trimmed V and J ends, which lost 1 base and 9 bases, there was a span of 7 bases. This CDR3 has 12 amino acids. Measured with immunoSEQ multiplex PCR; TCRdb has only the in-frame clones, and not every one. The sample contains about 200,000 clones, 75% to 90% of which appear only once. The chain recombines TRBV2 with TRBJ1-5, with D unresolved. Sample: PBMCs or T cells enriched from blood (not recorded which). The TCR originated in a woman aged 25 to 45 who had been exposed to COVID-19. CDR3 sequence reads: CASSEESRPQHF. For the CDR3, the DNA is TGTGCCAGCAGTGAAGAATCGAGGCCCCAGCATTTT. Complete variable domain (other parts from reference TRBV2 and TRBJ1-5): EPEVTQTPSHQVTQMGQEVILRCVPISNHLYFYWYRQILGQKVEFLVSFYNNEISEKSEIFDDQFSVERPDGSNFTLKIRSTKLEDSAMYFCASSEESRPQHFGDGTRLSIL.